Each of the 26 T cell receptor beta chains below was sequenced from the same sample in a study of T-cell reconstitution after alpha-beta-depleted transplantation in children. TCRbeta library construction was performed incorporating unique molecular identifiers. One entry per CDR3 protein, called by TCRdb with MiXCR from the PCR reads. This sample carries about 540,000 distinct CDR3 sequences, around 20% of them seen once, and the ten largest clones take approximately 3%. This specimen consisted of PBMCs from the stem cell graft donor, obtained from the stem cell graft. The receptors were sampled from a human donor who donated a stem cell graft to a child with acute lymphoblastic leukemia.

The rearrangement uses TRBV20-1 and TRBJ2-1; TRBD1 matches 8 bases. CDR3 length: 12 amino acids. The V and J ends lost 6 bases and 8 bases, in that order; junction bases with no gene match: 6. From germline, CDR1 is DFQATT and CDR2 SNEGSKA (reference sequence). In nucleotides, the CDR3 is TGCAGTGCATGGACAGGGCTGGATGAGCAGTTCTTC. The encoded protein is CSAWTGLDEQFF.

The table lists this clonotype with a few counts. The chain recombines TRBV20-1 with TRBJ2-3, with 7 bases matching TRBD1. The CDR3 has 18 residues. The junction had 20 bases not matched to a gene; V was cut back by 0 bases and J by 8 bases. CDR1 DFQATT and CDR2 SNEGSKA come from the germline V gene (reference sequence). CDR3 bases: TGCAGTGCTAGAGATGACTGGTTAGACAGGGAGAAGGGTCCTACGCAGTATTTT. Encoded protein: CSARDDWLDREKGPTQYF.

The sample holds a few counts of this clonotype. The chain links TRBV20-1 to TRBJ2-4; 8 bases line up with TRBD1. CDR3 size: 13 residues. V was pared by 6 bases and J by 4 bases, with 5 bases of the junction left unmatched. Germline loops: CDR1 DFQATT, CDR2 SNEGSKA (reference sequence). The CDR3 is CSAPDRVKNIQYF. The CDR3 DNA sequence: TGCAGTGCGCCGGACAGGGTGAAAAACATTCAGTACTTC.

Only a few counts were recorded for this clonotype. The J gene is TRBJ2-1, the V gene TRBV6-1; 8 bases are a match to TRBD2. Germline V CDR1 and CDR2: MNHNS, SASEGT. V was clipped by 5 bases and J by 7 bases; unmatched bases: 13. The CDR3 has 16 amino acids. In nucleotides, the CDR3 is TGTGCCAGCAGTCAACTAGCGGTCCTCAAGGGGAATGAGCAGTTCTTC. Its protein is CASSQLAVLKGNEQFF.

This clonotype was found many times. This chain joins TRBV12-3 or TRBV12-4 and TRBJ1-1; no clear D. The ends were cut back, 1 base at V and 2 bases at J, with 5 bases in the middle. This CDR3 region has 13 residues. The CDR3 coding sequence is TGTGCCAGCAGTTTAGGCAGTAACACTGAAGCTTTCTTT. Its translation is CASSLGSNTEAFF.

This clonotype was recorded a few times. The chain joins TRBV5-1 to TRBJ2-5; D is ambiguous. Germline assignment: CDR1 SGHRS and CDR2 YFSETQ. V lost 2 bases to trimming and J lost 2 bases, with 7 bases between them. This CDR3 has 13 residues. The CDR3 reads CASSFRRQETQYF. CDR3 nucleotides: TGCGCCAGCAGCTTTCGACGTCAAGAGACCCAGTACTTC.

The V call is TRBV27, the J call TRBJ2-1, with D perhaps TRBD2 (5 bases). The CDR3 has 13 residues. The germline V and J ends were trimmed by 6 bases and 5 bases, with 11 bases remaining between them. Germline assignment: CDR1 MNHEY and CDR2 SMNVEV (reference sequence). DNA of the CDR3: TGTGCCAGCAGGCAACTAGATGACAATGAGCAGTTCTTC. Translating it yields CASRQLDDNEQFF.

The chain recombines TRBV12-3 or TRBV12-4 with TRBJ2-1; D might be TRBD1 (6 bases). The CDR3 sequence is 16 residues long. The V end was cut by 7 bases, the J end by 2 bases, with 18 bases between. The CDR3: CASTDLQGRTYNEQFF. The DNA for the CDR3 is TGTGCCAGCACCGACCTACAGGGAAGAACCTACAATGAGCAGTTCTTC.

The genes are TRBV14 and TRBJ2-6; TRBD2 matches 8 bases. The CDR3 has 18 residues. Germline CDR1 SGHDN, CDR2 FVKESK. Trimming removed 0 bases from V and 0 bases from J; junction bases left unmatched: 4. The DNA for the CDR3 is TGTGCCAGCAGCCAAGATCCTAGCGGGTTCTCTGGGGCCAACGTCCTGACTTTC. As protein: CASSQDPSGFSGANVLTF.

There are many counts of this clonotype. The rearrangement uses TRBV3-1 and TRBJ2-6; 10 positions match TRBD2. The CDR3 totals 18 residues. CDR1 is LGHDT and CDR2 is YNNKEL in the germline V gene (reference sequence). The V segment lost 0 bases and the J segment 2 bases; nucleotides outside the gene matches: 4. The CDR3 DNA reads as TGTGCCAGCAGCCAAGAAGCAGGACTAGCGGCTGGGGCCAACGTCCTGACTTTC. It translates to CASSQEAGLAAGANVLTF.

This clonotype has only a few counts. The chain is built from TRBV12-5 and TRBJ1-1; D unclear. Trimming shortened V by 6 bases and J by 1 base, and 15 bases separated the two germline ends. Per germline, CDR1 LGHNT and CDR2 FRNRAP. This CDR3 region has 15 residues. The CDR3 loop reads CASGSLTSENTEAFF. In nucleotides, the CDR3 is TGTGCTAGTGGCAGCCTCACAAGCGAGAACACTGAAGCTTTCTTT.

This clonotype has ten or more counts. CDR3 protein: CASSLERSSYNEQFF. Here the CDR3 DNA reads TGTGCCAGCAGCTTAGAGCGGAGCTCCTACAATGAGCAGTTCTTC. V and J are TRBV7-2 and TRBJ2-1; D is possibly TRBD2 (5 bases). The germline V gene encodes CDR1 SGHTA and CDR2 FQGNSA. The V end was cut by 1 base, the J end by 0 bases, with 7 bases between. This CDR3 has 15 amino acids.

The V call is TRBV5-6, the J call TRBJ2-1; TRBD1 matches at 9 bases. This CDR3 comprises 16 residues. Unmatched junction bases numbered 7, after V lost 4 bases and J lost 2 bases. CDR1 SGHDT and CDR2 YYEEEE come from the germline V gene. The CDR3 is CASSRDRDTPYNEQFF. As DNA, the CDR3 is TGTGCCAGCAGCCGGGACAGGGATACACCCTACAATGAGCAGTTCTTC.

This clonotype was recorded a few times. The chain employs TRBV5-1 and TRBJ2-7; 11 positions match TRBD1. CDR1 is SGHRS and CDR2 is YFSETQ in the germline V gene. This CDR3 has 16 residues. Trimming took 2 bases from V and 5 from J; bases not matched to a gene: 9. The CDR3 spells CASSLSGTGGYNEQYF. DNA of the CDR3: TGCGCCAGCAGCTTATCCGGGACAGGGGGATATAACGAGCAGTACTTC.

This rearrangement joins TRBV5-1 to TRBJ2-5, with TRBD2 matching 7 bases. The CDR3 contains 15 residues. With 1 base clipped from V and 2 bases from J, the junction kept 5 bases outside the gene matches. Germline CDR1 and CDR2: SGHRS and YFSETQ. CDR3: CASSLWSSGQETQYF. CDR3 coding DNA: TGCGCCAGCAGCTTGTGGAGTAGCGGGCAAGAGACCCAGTACTTC.

This clonotype came up a few times. The chain has TRBV28 and TRBJ2-7, with 8 bases lining up with TRBD1. The CDR3 has 15 residues. The germline gives CDR1 MDHEN, CDR2 SYDVKM. Trimming cost V 10 bases and J 0 bases; bases outside gene matches: 11. The chain's CDR3 is CATIFTGGGSYEQYF. CDR3 sequence (DNA): TGTGCCACCATATTTACAGGGGGTGGCTCCTACGAGCAGTACTTC.

The table lists this clonotype with many counts. The gene calls are TRBV5-1 and TRBJ1-5; perhaps TRBD1 as D (5 bases). Per the germline V gene, CDR1 is SGHRS and CDR2 is YFSETQ. Trimming left V 5 bases short and J 4 bases short, with 10 bases between. The length of the CDR3 is 13 residues. This chain's CDR3 is CASRESGNQPQHF. The CDR3 DNA follows: TGCGCCAGCAGGGAGTCAGGGAATCAGCCCCAGCATTTT. The entire variable domain, with the rest obtained from reference TRBV5-1 and TRBJ1-5, is as follows: KAGVTQTPRYLIKTRGQQVTLSCSPISGHRSVSWYQQTPGQGLQFLFEYFSETQRNKGNFPGRFSGRQFSNSRSEMNVSTLELGDSALYLCASRESGNQPQHFGDGTRLSIL.

V and J are TRBV6-1 and TRBJ2-7; 8 nucleotides match TRBD2. This CDR3 has 15 amino acids. Germline CDR1 is MNHNS and CDR2 is SASEGT. V shed 6 bases and J 1 base; nucleotides not matched to a gene: 8. CDR3 coding DNA: TGTGCCAGCAGCACAACTAGCGGAGGATCCTACGAGCAGTACTTC. Translation gives CASSTTSGGSYEQYF.

The rearrangement uses TRBV6-5 and TRBJ2-6; D is unresolved. This CDR3 has 13 amino acids. V dropped 4 bases and J dropped 4 bases, with 5 bases sitting between them. The germline gives CDR1 MNHEY, CDR2 SVGAGI. CDR3 bases: TGTGCCAGCAGTTGGGGAGGGGCCAACGTCCTGACTTTC. Protein: CASSWGGANVLTF.

The chain employs TRBV6-1 and TRBJ2-2, with 8 bases identical to TRBD2. This CDR3 is built from 16 residues. V was clipped by 6 bases and J by 5 bases; unmatched bases: 11. Germline CDR1 is MNHNS and CDR2 is SASEGT. The DNA of the CDR3 is TGTGCCAGCAGCCCGCCGGGACTAGAGGCAACCGGGGAGCTGTTTTTT. It is translated as CASSPPGLEATGELFF.

This clonotype was seen a handful of times. The chain recombines TRBV29-1 with TRBJ1-1, with a tentative D call TRBD1 (5 bases). The CDR3 spans 10 residues. Trimming stripped 6 bases from V and 4 bases from J, with 6 bases between. CDR1 and CDR2 from the germline V gene are SQVTM and ANQGSEA. The DNA of the CDR3 is TGCAGCGTCAGGGTCACTGAAGCTTTCTTT. This sequence encodes CSVRVTEAFF.

This chain joins TRBV12-3 or TRBV12-4 and TRBJ2-7; D gene uncertain. This CDR3 comprises 14 residues. V was pared by 6 bases and J by 0 bases, with 12 bases between. DNA for the CDR3: TGTGCCAGCAGACCATCCCATAGCTCCTACGAGCAGTACTTC. Translation gives CASRPSHSSYEQYF.

This clonotype was found a few times. The chain recombines TRBV2 with TRBJ1-3; no clear D. This CDR3 has 15 amino acids. Trimming stripped 3 bases from V and 0 bases from J, with 9 bases between. Germline lookup yields CDR1 SNHLY and CDR2 FYNNEI. CDR3 protein: CASSEGSSSGNTIYF. For the CDR3, the DNA is TGTGCCAGCAGTGAGGGCTCTTCCTCTGGAAACACCATATATTTT. The full variable domain, its missing parts supplied by reference TRBV2 and TRBJ1-3, is EPEVTQTPSHQVTQMGQEVILRCVPISNHLYFYWYRQILGQKVEFLVSFYNNEISEKSEIFDDQFSVERPDGSNFTLKIRSTKLEDSAMYFCASSEGSSSGNTIYFGEGSWLTVV.

This clonotype came up a few times. The rearrangement uses TRBV5-6 and TRBJ2-1; D tentatively fits TRBD1 or TRBD2 (5 bases each). The CDR3 consists of 17 residues. Per germline, CDR1 SGHDT and CDR2 YYEEEE. The germline V and J ends were trimmed by 2 bases and 1 base, with 16 bases remaining between them. The CDR3 sequence is CASSFSLEGRSYNEQFF. For the CDR3, the DNA is TGTGCCAGCAGCTTCTCGCTTGAGGGGCGGTCCTACAATGAGCAGTTCTTC.

This clonotype was observed a handful of times. The gene calls are TRBV5-1 and TRBJ2-6; TRBD1 agrees at 8 bases. The CDR3 sequence is 19 residues long. The trim removed 4 bases at V and 0 bases at J, leaving 12 bases unmatched. The germline V gene encodes CDR1 SGHRS and CDR2 YFSETQ. This CDR3 reads CASSLRGTGASSGANVLTF. The CDR3 coding sequence is TGCGCCAGCAGCCTGAGAGGGACAGGCGCTAGCTCTGGGGCCAACGTCCTGACTTTC.

A few counts support this clonotype. V gene TRBV20-1 combines with J gene TRBJ2-7; D unresolved. V was pared by 0 bases and J by 6 bases, with 6 bases between. Germline V gene sequence: CDR1 DFQATT, CDR2 SNEGSKA (reference sequence). The CDR3 extends over 11 amino acids. This CDR3 is CSARDLREQYF. CDR3 sequence (DNA): TGCAGTGCTAGAGATTTGCGCGAGCAGTACTTC.